Listed here are 7 T cell receptor beta chains from one sample, sequenced in a study of T cell changes during pregnancy in multiple sclerosis. Using immunoSEQ multiplex PCR, the repertoire was profiled, and TCRdb retains in-frame clones only, with some absent. The sample lists about 51,000 clones, roughly 92% seen once, with approximately 0.67% in the top ten. The input for sequencing was CD4+ T cells from peripheral blood mononuclear cells, taken in the third trimester of pregnancy. These receptors were taken from a female donor with multiple sclerosis, enrolled in a pregnancy study.

The chain employs TRBV15 and TRBJ1-2; 11 nucleotides match TRBD1. Trimming cost V 0 bases and J 8 bases; bases outside gene matches: 8. The germline CDR1 and CDR2 sequences are LNHNV and YYDKDF (reference sequence). CDR3 length: 16 residues. CDR3 DNA sequence: TGTGCCACCAGCAGAGATATCCAGGGACAGGGGGAAGGCTACACCTTC. Residues: CATSRDIQGQGEGYTF.

The rearrangement links TRBV28 to TRBJ1-1; no clear D gene. Germline loops: CDR1 MDHEN, CDR2 SYDVKM. V was clipped by 6 bases and J by 3 bases, with 17 bases between them. CDR3 length equals 15 residues. Written as DNA, the CDR3 is TGTGCCAGCAGACTCTCTGAGGGTTGGGACACTGAAGCTTTCTTT. It codes for CASRLSEGWDTEAFF.

This sequence joins TRBV30 and TRBJ2-3; tentatively, D is TRBD2 (5 bases). The CDR3 length is 13 residues. Per germline, CDR1 GTSNPN and CDR2 SVGIG (reference sequence). Trimming took 0 bases from V and 4 from J, leaving 8 bases between them. The CDR3 sequence is CAWSVRSADTQYF. The DNA for the CDR3 is TGTGCCTGGAGTGTCCGTAGCGCAGATACGCAGTATTTT.

The chain combines TRBV5-1 with TRBJ1-1; D uncertain. V lost 3 bases to trimming and J lost 4 bases, with 13 bases between them. CDR3 length equals 14 residues. Germline V gene data show CDR1 as SGHRS and CDR2 as YFSETQ. The CDR3 loop is CASSWDLRGTEAFF. DNA for the CDR3: TGCGCCAGCAGCTGGGATCTACGGGGCACTGAAGCTTTCTTT.

This clone appeared a few times. V gene TRBV7-3 combines with J gene TRBJ2-3, with a tentative D call TRBD2 (5 bases). CDR3 length: 18 amino acids. V gave up 1 base and J gave up 2 bases, with 19 bases separating them. Germline-derived CDR1 and CDR2 are SGHTA and FQGTGA. DNA of the CDR3: TGTGCCAGCAGCTTAAATCCCTCCTCCGGGATAGTCACAGATACGCAGTATTTT. Translating gives CASSLNPSSGIVTDTQYF.

The chain recombines TRBV5-1 with TRBJ2-3; possibly TRBD2 for D (5 bases). Germline lookup yields CDR1 SGHRS and CDR2 YFSETQ. The CDR3 extends over 16 amino acids. The V and J ends lost 0 bases and 2 bases respectively, with 13 bases between them. This CDR3 reads CASSLVAGRPTDTQYF. The CDR3 DNA is TGCGCCAGCAGCTTGGTGGCGGGCCGACCCACAGATACGCAGTATTTT. Using reference TRBV5-1 and TRBJ2-3 for the parts outside the CDR3, the full variable domain is KAGVTQTPRYLIKTRGQQVTLSCSPISGHRSVSWYQQTPGQGLQFLFEYFSETQRNKGNFPGRFSGRQFSNSRSEMNVSTLELGDSALYLCASSLVAGRPTDTQYFGPGTRLTVL.

This sequence joins TRBV7-9 and TRBJ1-2; TRBD1 matches 7 bases. The V gene's germline CDR1 is SEHNR and CDR2 FQNEAQ (reference sequence). The CDR3 runs to 15 residues. Losses at the gene ends were 1 base for V and 9 bases for J; bases not matched to a gene: 11. The CDR3 coding sequence is TGTGCCAGCAGCTTAGGACAGGGATGGTACCTGAGCTACACCTTC. This codes for CASSLGQGWYLSYTF. Full variable domain (rest looked up from reference TRBV7-9 and TRBJ1-2): DTGVSQNPRHKITKRGQNVTFRCDPISEHNRLYWYRQTLGQGPEFLTYFQNEAQLEKSRLLSDRFSAERPKGSFSTLEIQRTEQGDSAMYLCASSLGQGWYLSYTFGSGTRLTVV.